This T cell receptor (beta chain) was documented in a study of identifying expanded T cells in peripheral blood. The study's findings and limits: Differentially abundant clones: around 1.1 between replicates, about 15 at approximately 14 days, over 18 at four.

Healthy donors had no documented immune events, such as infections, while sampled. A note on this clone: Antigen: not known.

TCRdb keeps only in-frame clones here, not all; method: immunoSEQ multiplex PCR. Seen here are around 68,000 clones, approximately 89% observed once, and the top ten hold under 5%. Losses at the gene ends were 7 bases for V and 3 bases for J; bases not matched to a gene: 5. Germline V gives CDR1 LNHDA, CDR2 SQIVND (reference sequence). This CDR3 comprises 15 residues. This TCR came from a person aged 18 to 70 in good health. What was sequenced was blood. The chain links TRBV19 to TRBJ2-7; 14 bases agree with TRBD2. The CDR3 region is CASKGTSGGFYEQYF. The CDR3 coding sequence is TGTGCCAGTAAGGGGACTAGCGGGGGATTCTACGAGCAGTACTTC.